The 17 T cell receptor beta chains listed next were all sequenced from one sample in a study of shared clonotypes between healthy human individuals. Only in-frame clones appear in the TCRdb table, and some are missing; sequencing was by immunoSEQ multiplex PCR. The repertoire holds 2 million or so clones, roughly 94% seen once, with 0.13% in the top ten. Material: naive CD4+ T cells sorted from blood. As to subset: CD45RA+ positively selected. The source of these receptors is a man between 18 and 35 years old in good health.

The chain employs TRBV7-8 and TRBJ2-3, with D possibly being TRBD1 (5 bases). V was trimmed by 1 base and J by 0 bases, leaving 11 bases between them. The CDR3 length is 16 residues. Germline loops: CDR1 SGHVS, CDR2 FQNEAQ. CDR3 sequence: CASSLVTGPSTDTQYF. The DNA of the CDR3 is TGTGCCAGCAGCTTAGTTACAGGACCTAGCACAGATACGCAGTATTTT.

CDR3 bases: TGTGCCAGCAGCCTCCCATTAGGGGGCTACACCTTC. It translates to CASSLPLGGYTF. This chain uses TRBV5-4 with TRBJ1-2; D unresolved. The CDR3 loop spans 12 amino acids. The V and J ends lost 4 bases and 8 bases respectively, with 12 bases between them. Germline V CDR1 and CDR2: SGHNT, YYREEE (reference sequence). Full variable domain (outside the CDR3, taken from reference TRBV5-4 and TRBJ1-2): ETGVTQSPTHLIKTRGQQVTLRCSSQSGHNTVSWYQQALGQGPQFIFQYYREEENGRGNFPPRFSGLQFPNYSSELNVNALELDDSALYLCASSLPLGGYTFGSGTRLTVV.

The V and J genes are TRBV30 and TRBJ1-5, with D tentatively TRBD1 (5 bases). Germline V lookup: CDR1 GTSNPN, CDR2 SVGIG (reference sequence). The CDR3 consists of 15 residues. Trimming cost V 6 bases and J 5 bases, with 20 bases left between them. The CDR3 bases are TGTGCCTGCTCCCGGTGGGCAGGGCGGGATCAGCCCCAGCATTTT. Its translation: CACSRWAGRDQPQHF.

The chain links TRBV5-4 to TRBJ2-7, with D unclear. The CDR3 loop spans 15 amino acids. The germline V and J ends were trimmed by 1 base and 3 bases, with 14 bases remaining between them. From germline, CDR1 is SGHNT and CDR2 YYREEE (reference sequence). CDR3 sequence: CASSLKGRKLYEQYF. The CDR3 nucleotides read TGTGCCAGCAGCTTGAAAGGTAGAAAACTCTACGAGCAGTACTTC.

This chain links TRBV2 with TRBJ2-3, with 9 bases aligning to TRBD1. This CDR3 is 16 amino acids long. V shed 5 bases and J 3 bases; nucleotides not matched to a gene: 9. Germline-derived CDR1 and CDR2 are SNHLY and FYNNEI. CDR3 protein: CASSTPGQGYTDTQYF. CDR3 in DNA: TGTGCCAGCAGTACACCGGGACAGGGTTATACAGATACGCAGTATTTT.

This clone came up once. The chain combines TRBV10-2 with TRBJ1-5, with D possibly being TRBD1 (6 bases). V was cut by 6 bases and J by 0 bases, with 12 bases left in between. CDR3 size: 15 residues. Per germline, CDR1 WSHSY and CDR2 SAAADI. CDR3 sequence (DNA): TGCGCCAGCAGGAGACAGGTTGATAGCAATCAGCCCCAGCATTTT. Residues: CASRRQVDSNQPQHF.

The gene calls are TRBV9 and TRBJ1-2, with unresolved D. The CDR3 is 13 residues long. The germline V gene has CDR1 SGDLS and CDR2 YYNGEE. V was cut by 5 bases and J by 6 bases, with 14 bases left in between. CDR3 sequence: CASSPPRRDGYTF. CDR3 DNA sequence: TGTGCCAGCAGTCCCCCCCGTCGGGATGGCTACACCTTC.

V gene TRBV9 combines with J gene TRBJ1-4; D not resolved. The V and J ends lost 4 bases and 6 bases respectively, with 7 bases between them. The V gene's germline CDR1 is SGDLS and CDR2 YYNGEE. CDR3 length equals 12 residues. CDR3 in amino acids: CASSPRHEKLFF. In nucleotides, the CDR3 is TGTGCCAGCAGCCCCCGACATGAAAAACTGTTTTTT.

This chain joins TRBV5-1 and TRBJ2-1; 7 bases map to TRBD1. The germline V gene has CDR1 SGHRS and CDR2 YFSETQ. This CDR3 comprises 16 residues. Trimming removed 5 bases from V and 1 base from J; junction bases left unmatched: 9. Here the CDR3 reads CASREGTVPSYNEQFF. CDR3 sequence (DNA): TGCGCCAGCAGAGAAGGGACAGTTCCGTCCTACAATGAGCAGTTCTTC.

This chain joins TRBV7-9 and TRBJ2-2; D is unclear. Germline V gene lookup returns CDR1 SEHNR and CDR2 FQNEAQ (reference sequence). Trimming took off 0 bases at V and 0 bases at J, with 14 bases between the two ends. CDR3 size: 18 residues. CDR3 coding DNA: TGTGCCAGCAGCTTAGCATACGGCCAGGTCGCGAACACCGGGGAGCTGTTTTTT. Amino acid sequence: CASSLAYGQVANTGELFF.

This chain uses TRBV2 with TRBJ1-2; 8 bases agree with TRBD1. J lost 0 bases, V lost 6 bases, and 6 bases had no gene match. CDR1 is SNHLY and CDR2 is FYNNEI in the germline V gene. There are 15 residues in the CDR3. CDR3 region: CASSLTGDPNYGYTF. The CDR3 DNA reads as TGTGCCAGCAGCTTGACAGGGGATCCTAACTATGGCTACACCTTC.

The CDR3 bases are TGTGCCAGCAGCTTGCAGAGGGAGGGCAATGAGCAGTTCTTC. This translates into CASSLQREGNEQFF. This sequence joins TRBV7-3 and TRBJ2-1; 7 positions agree with TRBD2. The CDR3 length is 14 residues. The V and J ends lost 3 bases and 6 bases, in that order; junction bases with no gene match: 5. Germline lookup yields CDR1 SGHTA and CDR2 FQGTGA.

A note on this clone: The junction shows a germline mismatch at one end, possibly a read error. V usage is TRBV27 and J usage is TRBJ1-1; no clear D gene. The CDR3 extends over 8 amino acids. Germline CDR1 MNHEY, CDR2 SMNVEV (reference sequence). CDR3 bases: TGTGCCAGCAGTCCCCAGCCATTT. It yields the protein CASSPQPF.

V and J are TRBV2 and TRBJ1-1, with D tentatively TRBD1 (5 bases). Germline lookup yields CDR1 SNHLY and CDR2 FYNNEI. The germline V and J ends were trimmed by 3 bases and 0 bases, with 8 bases remaining between them. The CDR3 is 14 residues long. The CDR3 sequence is CASSDVGVNTEAFF. The CDR3 DNA is TGTGCCAGCAGTGACGTAGGGGTGAACACTGAAGCTTTCTTT.

This chain links TRBV7-4 with TRBJ1-1; 7 nucleotides line up with TRBD1. Germline trimming cut 9 bases from V and 3 bases from J; bases unmatched to any gene: 7. CDR1 is SGHVT, CDR2 SQSDAQ, per germline. The CDR3 has 13 amino acids. The CDR3 region is CARGDREDTEAFF. DNA for the CDR3: TGTGCCAGGGGAGACAGGGAGGACACTGAAGCTTTCTTT.

This sequence joins TRBV2 and TRBJ2-3; 8 nucleotides agree with TRBD2. The CDR3 is 15 residues long. Germline assignment: CDR1 SNHLY and CDR2 FYNNEI. Trimming cost V 3 bases and J 2 bases; bases outside gene matches: 4. The CDR3 DNA follows: TGTGCCAGCAGTGAGGCTAGCGGGTACACAGATACGCAGTATTTT. Translating gives CASSEASGYTDTQYF.

The rearrangement uses TRBV6-5 and TRBJ2-7; the match to TRBD2 covers 7 bases. V lost 4 bases to trimming and J lost 3 bases; unmatched junction nucleotides: 6. Germline V lookup: CDR1 MNHEY, CDR2 SVGAGI. The length of the CDR3 is 14 residues. The CDR3 is CASSSLAGVYEQYF. For the CDR3, the DNA is TGTGCCAGCAGTTCCCTGGCGGGAGTCTACGAGCAGTACTTC.